This T cell receptor (beta chain) was captured in a study of blood T cell repertoires in COVID-19. Original handling: Amplification with reference gene primers provided the estimates of nucleated cell counts. Libraries were prepared by immunoSEQ multiplex PCR; TCRdb keeps only in-frame clonotypes and omits some of them. The V and J calls and the clone size are those of that table, but D and trimming were determined from the DNA. The table includes 90,000 to 120,000 clones, over 80% detected once. The V gene lost 9 bases and the J gene lost 0 bases, with 14 bases spanning the gap. The CDR3 loop spans 15 amino acids. Germline assignment: CDR1 WNHNN and CDR2 SYGVQD (reference sequence).

The sequence came from a woman between 65 and 79 years old with acute or convalescent COVID-19. The specimen was peripheral blood. The chain uses TRBV10-1 and TRBJ1-4; D uncertain. The CDR3 region has the DNA TGCGCCAGGGAGGGTCGGGAAACAACTAATGAAAAACTGTTTTTT. Its protein is CAREGRETTNEKLFF.